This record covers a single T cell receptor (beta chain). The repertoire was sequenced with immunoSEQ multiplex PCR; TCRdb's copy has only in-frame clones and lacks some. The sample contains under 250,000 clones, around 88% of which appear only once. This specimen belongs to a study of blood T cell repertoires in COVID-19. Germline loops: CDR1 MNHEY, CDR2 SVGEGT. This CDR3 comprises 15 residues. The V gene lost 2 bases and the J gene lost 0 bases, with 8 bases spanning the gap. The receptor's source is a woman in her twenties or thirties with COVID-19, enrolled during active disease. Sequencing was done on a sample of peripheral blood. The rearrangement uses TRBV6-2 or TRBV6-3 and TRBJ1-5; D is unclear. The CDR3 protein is CASSYEDNSNQPQHF. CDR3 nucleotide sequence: TGTGCCAGCAGTTACGAAGACAATAGCAATCAGCCCCAGCATTTT.